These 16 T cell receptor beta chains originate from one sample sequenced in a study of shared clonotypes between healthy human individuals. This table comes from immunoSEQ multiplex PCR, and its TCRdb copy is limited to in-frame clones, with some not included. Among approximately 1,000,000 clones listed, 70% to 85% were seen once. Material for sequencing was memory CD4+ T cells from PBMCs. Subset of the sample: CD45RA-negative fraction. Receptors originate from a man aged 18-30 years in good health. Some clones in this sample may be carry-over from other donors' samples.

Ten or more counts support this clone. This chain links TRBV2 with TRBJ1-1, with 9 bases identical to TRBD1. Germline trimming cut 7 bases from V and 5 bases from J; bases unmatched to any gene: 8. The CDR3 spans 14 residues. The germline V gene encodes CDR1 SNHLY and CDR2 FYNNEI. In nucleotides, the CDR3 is TGTGCCAGCAACTTACAGGGGGCAGGGACTGAAGCTTTCTTT. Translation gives CASNLQGAGTEAFF.

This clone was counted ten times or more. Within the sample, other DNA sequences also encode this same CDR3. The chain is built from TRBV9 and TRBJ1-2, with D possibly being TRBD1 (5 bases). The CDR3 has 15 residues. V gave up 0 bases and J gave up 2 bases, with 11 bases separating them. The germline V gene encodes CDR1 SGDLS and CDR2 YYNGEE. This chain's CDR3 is CASSVGQGVNYGYTF. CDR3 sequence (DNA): TGTGCCAGCAGCGTAGGCCAGGGCGTAAACTATGGCTACACCTTC.

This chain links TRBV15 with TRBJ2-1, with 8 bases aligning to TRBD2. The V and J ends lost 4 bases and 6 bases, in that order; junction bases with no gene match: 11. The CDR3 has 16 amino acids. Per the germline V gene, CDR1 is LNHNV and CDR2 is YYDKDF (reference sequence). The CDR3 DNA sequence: TGTGCCACCAGCACGGGAGGGGGTTCAAGGGCCAATGAGCAGTTCTTC. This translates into CATSTGGGSRANEQFF.

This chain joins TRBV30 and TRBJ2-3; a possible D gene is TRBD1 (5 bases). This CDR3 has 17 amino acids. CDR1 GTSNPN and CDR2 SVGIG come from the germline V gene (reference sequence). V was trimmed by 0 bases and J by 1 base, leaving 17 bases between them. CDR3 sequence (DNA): TGTGCCTGGAGTGTAAGTCACAGACAGAGACGCACAGATACGCAGTATTTT. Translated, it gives CAWSVSHRQRRTDTQYF.

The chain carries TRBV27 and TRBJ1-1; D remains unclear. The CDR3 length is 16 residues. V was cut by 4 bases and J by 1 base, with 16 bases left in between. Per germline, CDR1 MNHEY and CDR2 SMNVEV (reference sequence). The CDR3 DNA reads TGTGCCAGCAGTTCCCAGAGGAGAGTTGGGAACACTGAAGCTTTCTTT. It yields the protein CASSSQRRVGNTEAFF.

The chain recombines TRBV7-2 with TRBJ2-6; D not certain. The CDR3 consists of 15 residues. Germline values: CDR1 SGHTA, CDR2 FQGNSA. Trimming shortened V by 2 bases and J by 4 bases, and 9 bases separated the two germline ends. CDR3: CASSLSVRGANVLTF. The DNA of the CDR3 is TGTGCCAGCAGCTTATCTGTGAGAGGGGCCAACGTCCTGACTTTC.

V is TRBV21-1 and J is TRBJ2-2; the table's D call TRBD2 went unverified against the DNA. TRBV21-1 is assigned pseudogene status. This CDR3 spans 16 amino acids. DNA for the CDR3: TGTGCCAGCAGCAAAGTATCGGGACGGGGGACCGGGGAGCTGTTTTTT. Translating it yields CASSKVSGRGTGELFF.

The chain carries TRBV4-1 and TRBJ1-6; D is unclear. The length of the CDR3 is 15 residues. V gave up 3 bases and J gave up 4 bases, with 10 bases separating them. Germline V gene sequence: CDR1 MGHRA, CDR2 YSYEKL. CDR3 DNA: TGCGCCAGCAGCCACGAACAGCTGTATAATTCACCCCTCCACTTT. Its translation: CASSHEQLYNSPLHF.

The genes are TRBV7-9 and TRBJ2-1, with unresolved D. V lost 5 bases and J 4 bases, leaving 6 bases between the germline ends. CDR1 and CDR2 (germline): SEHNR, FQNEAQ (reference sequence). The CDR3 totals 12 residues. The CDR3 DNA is TGTGCCAGCAGCCCAGATTACAATGAGCAGTTCTTC. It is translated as CASSPDYNEQFF.

The CDR3 spells CASSVGPQRGDEQFF. DNA of the CDR3: TGTGCCAGCAGCGTAGGGCCCCAAAGGGGAGATGAGCAGTTCTTC. V and J are TRBV9 and TRBJ2-1; D possibly matches TRBD1 or TRBD2 (5 bases each). Trimming took off 0 bases at V and 8 bases at J, with 15 bases between the two ends. Per the germline V gene, CDR1 is SGDLS and CDR2 is YYNGEE. CDR3 length: 15 amino acids.

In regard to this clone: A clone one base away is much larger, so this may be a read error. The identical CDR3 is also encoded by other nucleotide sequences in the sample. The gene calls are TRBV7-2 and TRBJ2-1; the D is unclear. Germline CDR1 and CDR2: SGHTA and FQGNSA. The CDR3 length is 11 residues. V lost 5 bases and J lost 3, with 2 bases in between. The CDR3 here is CASSGYNEQFF. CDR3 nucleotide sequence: TGTGCCAGCAGCGGCTACAATGAGCAGTTCTTC.

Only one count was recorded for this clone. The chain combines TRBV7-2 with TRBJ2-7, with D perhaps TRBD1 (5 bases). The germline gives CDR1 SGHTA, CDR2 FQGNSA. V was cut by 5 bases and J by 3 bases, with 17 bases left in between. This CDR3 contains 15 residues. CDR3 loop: CASSPRPGQLYEQYF. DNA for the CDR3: TGTGCCAGCAGCCCCCGACCTGGACAACTCTACGAGCAGTACTTC.

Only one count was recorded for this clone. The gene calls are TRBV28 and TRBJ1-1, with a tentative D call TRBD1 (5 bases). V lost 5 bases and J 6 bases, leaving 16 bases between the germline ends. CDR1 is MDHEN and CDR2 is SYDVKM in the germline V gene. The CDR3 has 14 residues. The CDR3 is CASSPGTAGAEAFF. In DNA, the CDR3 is TGTGCCAGCAGTCCCGGGACGGCGGGCGCTGAAGCTTTCTTT.

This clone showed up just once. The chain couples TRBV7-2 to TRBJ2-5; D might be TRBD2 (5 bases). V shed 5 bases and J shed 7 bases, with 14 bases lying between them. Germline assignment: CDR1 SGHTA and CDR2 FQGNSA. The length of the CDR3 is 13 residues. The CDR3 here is CASSPRGIATQYF. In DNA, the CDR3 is TGTGCCAGCAGCCCAAGAGGGATTGCGACCCAGTACTTC.

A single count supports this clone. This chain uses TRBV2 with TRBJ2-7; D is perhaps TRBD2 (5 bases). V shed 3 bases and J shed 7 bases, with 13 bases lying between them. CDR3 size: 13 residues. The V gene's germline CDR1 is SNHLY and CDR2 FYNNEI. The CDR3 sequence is CASSDRNEREQYF. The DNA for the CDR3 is TGTGCCAGCAGTGACAGGAATGAGCGGGAGCAGTACTTC.

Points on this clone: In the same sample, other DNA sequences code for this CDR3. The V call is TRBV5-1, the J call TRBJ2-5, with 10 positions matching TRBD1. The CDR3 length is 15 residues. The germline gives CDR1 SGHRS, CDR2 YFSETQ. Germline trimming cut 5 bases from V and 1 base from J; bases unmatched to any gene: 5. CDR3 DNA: TGCGCCAGCAGTTCGGGACAGGGGCCCCAAGAGACCCAGTACTTC. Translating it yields CASSSGQGPQETQYF. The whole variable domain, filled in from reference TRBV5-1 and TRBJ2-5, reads KAGVTQTPRYLIKTRGQQVTLSCSPISGHRSVSWYQQTPGQGLQFLFEYFSETQRNKGNFPGRFSGRQFSNSRSEMNVSTLELGDSALYLCASSSGQGPQETQYFGPGTRLLVL.